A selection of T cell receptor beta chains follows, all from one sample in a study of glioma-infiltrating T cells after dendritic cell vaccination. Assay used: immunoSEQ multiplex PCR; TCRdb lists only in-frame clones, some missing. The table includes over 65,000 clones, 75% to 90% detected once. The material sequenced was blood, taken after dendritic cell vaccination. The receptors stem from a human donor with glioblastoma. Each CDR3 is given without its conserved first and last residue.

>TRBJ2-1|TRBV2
ASRAGTSEVNEQF
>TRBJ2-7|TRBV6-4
ASSESGNNEQY
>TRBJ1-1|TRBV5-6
ASSLALNTEAF
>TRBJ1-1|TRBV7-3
ASSLMGGQPNTEAF
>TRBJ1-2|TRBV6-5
ASRGTELGYGYT
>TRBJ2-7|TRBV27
ASMIGRGSYEQY
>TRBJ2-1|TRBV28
ASSLGLARDNEQF
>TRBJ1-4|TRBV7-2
ASSSIMGGSNEKLF
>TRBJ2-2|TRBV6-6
ASTGTDTGELF
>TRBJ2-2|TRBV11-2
ASSLDLAGGNTGELF
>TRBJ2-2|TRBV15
ATSRGPGTQYTGELF
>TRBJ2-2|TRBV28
ASSLGGARTGELF
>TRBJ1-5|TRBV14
ASSQVPGGGLLLEH
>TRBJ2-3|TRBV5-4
ASSLDSGAGTDTQY
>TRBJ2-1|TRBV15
ATMQGTLYNEQF
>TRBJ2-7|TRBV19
ASSTPGTPPYEQY
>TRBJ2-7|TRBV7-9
ASSETGGTYEQY
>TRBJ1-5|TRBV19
ASRSSSRDRGKPQH
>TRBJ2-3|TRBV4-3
ASSQDEALAGRTDTQY
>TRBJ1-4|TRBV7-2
ASSFTGVNEKLF
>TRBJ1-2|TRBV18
ASSPFQGDGYT
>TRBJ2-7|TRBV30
AWKRMAGNYEQY
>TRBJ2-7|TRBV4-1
ASSQDQSYEQY
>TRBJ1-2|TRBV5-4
ASSSKLLTGTRYGYT
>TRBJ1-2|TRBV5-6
ASSSNTGPLGYT
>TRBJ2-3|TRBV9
ASSVGGAGTALLTDTQY
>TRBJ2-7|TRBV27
ASSQGYEQY
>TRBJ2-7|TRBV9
ASSAGGASYEQY
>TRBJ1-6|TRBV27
ASSFYLDNQNSPLH
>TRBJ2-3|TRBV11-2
ASSTSLGANLFTDTQY
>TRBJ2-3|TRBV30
ALISGRAGGTDTQY
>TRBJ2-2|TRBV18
ASSLRTSGDPGELF
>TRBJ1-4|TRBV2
ASSLIRAGEKLF
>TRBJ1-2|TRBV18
ASSPGGGQGANYGYT
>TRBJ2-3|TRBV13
ASSRADRASTDTQY
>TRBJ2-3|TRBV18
ASSPSGHGTDTQY
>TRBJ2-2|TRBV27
ASKVQRGGTGELF
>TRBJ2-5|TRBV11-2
ASSLDHGLGQETQY
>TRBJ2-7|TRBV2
ASSAWDSPYEQY
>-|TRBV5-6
ASSLWTSGPIYEQY
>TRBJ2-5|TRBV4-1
ASSPRTSGQETQY